The 28 T cell receptor beta chains reported below all come from one sample, sequenced in a study of cytomegalovirus exposure and HLA in healthy donors. Primers: 60 Vbeta forward and 13 Jbeta reverse. The data were produced by immunoSEQ multiplex PCR, yet TCRdb's version contains in-frame clones alone and is incomplete. The sample shows some 150,000 clones, approximately 79% of them seen only once. The sequencing input was PBMCs. Receptor source: a man in his fifties in good health and CMV-seropositive.

V usage is TRBV7-9 and J usage is TRBJ2-1; 7 bases map to TRBD1. The V and J ends lost 4 bases and 3 bases, in that order; junction bases with no gene match: 6. From germline, CDR1 is SEHNR and CDR2 FQNEAQ (reference sequence). This CDR3 is 15 amino acids long. The CDR3 reads CASSSGQALYNEQFF. CDR3 DNA: TGTGCCAGCAGCTCCGGACAGGCCCTCTACAATGAGCAGTTCTTC.

The J gene is TRBJ2-1, the V gene TRBV6-1; 10 nucleotides match TRBD2. In germline, CDR1 is MNHNS, CDR2 SASEGT. Trimming took 2 bases from V and 5 from J; bases not matched to a gene: 21. CDR3 length: 21 amino acids. The CDR3 region has the DNA TGTGCCAGCAGTGAAAAGGCCTTGGGGCTAGCGGGAGTATCGGTTAACAATGAGCAGTTCTTC. Its protein is CASSEKALGLAGVSVNNEQFF.

The V and J genes are TRBV9 and TRBJ2-1, with 12 bases lining up with TRBD2. The CDR3 covers 16 residues. With 0 bases clipped from V and 8 bases from J, the junction kept 6 bases outside the gene matches. The V gene's germline CDR1 is SGDLS and CDR2 YYNGEE. CDR3 loop: CASSVGLAGGGDEQFF. The CDR3 region has the DNA TGTGCCAGCAGCGTAGGCCTAGCGGGAGGGGGCGATGAGCAGTTCTTC.

The rearrangement links TRBV15 to TRBJ2-7; 9 bases are a match to TRBD2. With V trimmed by 0 bases and J by 6 bases, 3 bases remained unmatched. The CDR3 loop spans 14 amino acids. Germline CDR1 and CDR2: LNHNV and YYDKDF (reference sequence). CDR3 loop: CATSRDSGSAEQYF. CDR3 nucleotide sequence: TGTGCCACCAGCAGAGATAGCGGGAGTGCCGAGCAGTACTTC.

This chain joins TRBV5-1 and TRBJ2-4; possible D gene TRBD2, 6 bases. V was clipped by 0 bases and J by 7 bases, with 17 bases between them. CDR1 is SGHRS, CDR2 YFSETQ, per germline. The CDR3 is made up of 16 amino acids. The CDR3 region has the DNA TGCGCCAGCAGCTTGGCGCAGGGATCTGGGGGGAACATTCAGTACTTC. It specifies CASSLAQGSGGNIQYF.

On this clone itself: The junction departs from the called germline gene at one end, perhaps through a read error. The rearrangement links TRBV7-9 to TRBJ2-1; 8 nucleotides align to TRBD2. The CDR3 loop spans 18 amino acids. Per the germline V gene, CDR1 is SEHNR and CDR2 is FQNEAQ (reference sequence). CDR3 sequence (DNA): TGTTCCAGCAGCTTAGCGCCCTTGGGGAGCGGGAGTCAAAATGAGCAGTTCTTC. Protein sequence: CSSSLAPLGSGSQNEQFF.

This chain uses TRBV7-9 with TRBJ2-2, with 7 bases lining up with TRBD1. The CDR3 has 15 amino acids. Germline V lookup: CDR1 SEHNR, CDR2 FQNEAQ (reference sequence). V dropped 5 bases and J dropped 2; count of bases not matched to a gene: 5. CDR3 DNA sequence: TGTGCCAGCAGCCAGGGACAGTTCAACACCGGGGAGCTGTTTTTT. It codes for CASSQGQFNTGELFF.

The chain links TRBV28 to TRBJ2-7; TRBD2 matches at 13 bases. Trimming took 3 bases from V and 5 from J; bases not matched to a gene: 7. Germline CDR1 reads MDHEN; CDR2 reads SYDVKM. This CDR3 spans 16 amino acids. CDR3 coding DNA: TGTGCCAGCAGTTTGTATACTAGCGGGAGGGCCGACGAGCAGTACTTC. Amino acids: CASSLYTSGRADEQYF.

The chain links TRBV7-2 to TRBJ2-7; possible D gene TRBD2, 5 bases. V was clipped by 5 bases and J by 6 bases, with 11 bases between them. The CDR3 covers 12 residues. Germline CDR1 SGHTA, CDR2 FQGNSA. The CDR3, as DNA: TGTGCCAGCAGCCCGACCGGGATCGAGCAGTACTTC. Translated, it gives CASSPTGIEQYF.

The J gene is TRBJ2-7, the V gene TRBV10-3, with TRBD1 identical over 7 bases. This CDR3 is 16 amino acids long. Germline V lookup: CDR1 ENHRY, CDR2 SYGVKD. V lost 0 bases, J lost 3 bases, and 8 bases stayed unmatched. The DNA of the CDR3 is TGTGCCATCAGTGAGTCTTTGGGGACAGAAGTCTACGAGCAGTACTTC. Residues: CAISESLGTEVYEQYF.

The V call is TRBV19, the J call TRBJ2-2; D uncertain. Trimming shortened V by 6 bases and J by 1 base, and 9 bases separated the two germline ends. Germline loops: CDR1 LNHDA, CDR2 SQIVND (reference sequence). The CDR3 is 14 residues long. The CDR3 DNA reads TGTGCCAGTAGAGACCCAGGGAACACCGGGGAGCTGTTTTTT. Translating gives CASRDPGNTGELFF.

The chain recombines TRBV29-1 with TRBJ2-1, with 16 bases matching TRBD2. The CDR3 is made up of 15 amino acids. Trimming removed 3 bases from V and 7 bases from J; junction bases left unmatched: 3. The germline V gene encodes CDR1 SQVTM and CDR2 ANQGSEA. CDR3 bases: TGCAGCGTTGATAGGGGACTAGCGGGGGGGAATGAGCAGTTCTTC. It encodes CSVDRGLAGGNEQFF.

The gene calls are TRBV4-1 and TRBJ2-4, with a possible D match to TRBD2 (6 bases). The CDR3 has 15 amino acids. The germline V and J ends were trimmed by 5 bases and 6 bases, with 17 bases remaining between them. The V gene's germline CDR1 is MGHRA and CDR2 YSYEKL. The CDR3 DNA reads TGCGCCAGCAGCGCGGTTACGGGAGCGAGAAACATTCAGTACTTC. This encodes CASSAVTGARNIQYF.

The genes are TRBV7-8 and TRBJ2-7, with D unclear. Trimming shortened V by 3 bases and J by 2 bases, and 8 bases separated the two germline ends. The CDR3 has 13 residues. Looked up from germline, CDR1 is SGHVS and CDR2 is FQNEAQ. CDR3 sequence: CASSFSRTYEQYF. CDR3 DNA sequence: TGTGCCAGCAGCTTCTCCCGTACCTACGAGCAGTACTTC.

This sequence joins TRBV4-2 and TRBJ2-1; TRBD1 agrees at 8 bases. Losses at the gene ends were 1 base for V and 2 bases for J; bases not matched to a gene: 1. The CDR3 totals 15 residues. CDR1 is LGHNA, CDR2 YNFKEQ, per germline. CDR3 in amino acids: CASSQAGGPYNEQFF. The CDR3 DNA reads TGTGCCAGCAGCCAAGCAGGGGGCCCCTACAATGAGCAGTTCTTC.

The chain is built from TRBV27 and TRBJ1-5; TRBD1 aligns across 8 bases. CDR3 length: 14 amino acids. J was trimmed by 7 bases and V by 3 bases; bases with no gene match: 5. CDR1 MNHEY and CDR2 SMNVEV come from the germline V gene (reference sequence). The CDR3 reads CASSFSGQGQPQHF. The CDR3, as DNA: TGTGCCAGCAGTTTCTCTGGACAGGGCCAGCCCCAGCATTTT.

The chain recombines TRBV30 with TRBJ1-5, with D possibly being TRBD1 (5 bases). The V end lost 1 base, the J end lost 1 base, and 8 bases lay between the germline ends. The CDR3 covers 14 residues. Germline V gives CDR1 GTSNPN, CDR2 SVGIG (reference sequence). CDR3 bases: TGTGCCTGGAGTGGACGACAGAGCAATCAGCCCCAGCATTTT. This sequence encodes CAWSGRQSNQPQHF. The whole variable domain, filled in from reference TRBV30 and TRBJ1-5, reads SQTIHQWPATLVQPVGSPLSLECTVEGTSNPNLYWYRQAAGRGLQLLFYSVGIGQISSEVPQNLSASRPQDRQFILSSKKLLLSDSGFYLCAWSGRQSNQPQHFGDGTRLSIL.

J is TRBJ1-2 and V is TRBV6-1; a possible D gene is TRBD1 (5 bases). Trimming removed 1 base from V and 7 bases from J, with 16 bases in between. This CDR3 spans 15 amino acids. The germline V gene encodes CDR1 MNHNS and CDR2 SASEGT. As DNA, the CDR3 is TGTGCCAGCAGTGAAGTGGGGCAGGCGGCGGCTGGCTACACCTTC. As protein: CASSEVGQAAAGYTF.

The V gene is TRBV5-4, the J gene TRBJ1-4; TRBD1 agrees at 9 bases. The germline gives CDR1 SGHNT, CDR2 YYREEE (reference sequence). This CDR3 comprises 18 residues. J lost 6 bases, V lost 4 bases, and 16 bases had no gene match. Here the CDR3 reads CASSIFGTGSGIDEKLFF. The CDR3 DNA reads as TGTGCCAGCAGCATTTTCGGGACAGGGAGCGGTATCGATGAAAAACTGTTTTTT.

This clone appeared a single time. The CDR3 region is CASSPGDRINEKLFF. DNA for the CDR3: TGTGCCAGCAGCCCCGGGGACAGAATAAATGAAAAACTGTTTTTT. This sequence joins TRBV28 and TRBJ1-4, with 7 bases lining up with TRBD1. The CDR3 consists of 15 residues. Germline-derived CDR1 and CDR2 are MDHEN and SYDVKM. The J segment lost 5 bases and the V segment lost 6 bases, leaving 9 bases of the junction unmatched.

This chain joins TRBV27 and TRBJ1-1, with 12 positions matching TRBD1. The V gene's germline CDR1 is MNHEY and CDR2 SMNVEV (reference sequence). This CDR3 spans 15 amino acids. V dropped 5 bases and J dropped 5; count of bases not matched to a gene: 6. Here the CDR3 DNA reads TGTGCCAGCAGTCCGGGACAGGGGGCGCGAACTGAAGCTTTCTTT. Translated: CASSPGQGARTEAFF.

The chain carries TRBV18 and TRBJ2-2, with D perhaps TRBD1 (6 bases). The CDR3 has 16 amino acids. The V gene lost 1 base and the J gene lost 7 bases, with 16 bases spanning the gap. The germline CDR1 and CDR2 sequences are KGHSH and LQKENI. The CDR3 is CASSPLMDRGNGELFF. CDR3 coding DNA: TGTGCCAGCTCACCACTCATGGACAGAGGGAACGGGGAGCTGTTTTTT.

The chain employs TRBV18 and TRBJ2-5; 7 bases map to TRBD2. Trimming cost V 3 bases and J 5 bases; bases outside gene matches: 12. The CDR3 spans 16 residues. Germline V gives CDR1 KGHSH, CDR2 LQKENI. The CDR3 nucleotides are TGTGCCAGCTCACCGCTAGCGGAGACACTTTCGGAGACCCAGTACTTC. It yields the protein CASSPLAETLSETQYF.

CDR3 sequence reads: CASSLAQVISEAFF. CDR3 nucleotides: TGTGCCAGCAGCTTAGCACAGGTGATCTCTGAAGCTTTCTTT. This chain joins TRBV11-2 and TRBJ1-1; maybe TRBD1 (5 bases). Germline V gene sequence: CDR1 SGHAT, CDR2 FQNNGV. Between the trimmed V and J ends, which lost 1 base and 6 bases, there was a span of 12 bases. The CDR3 sequence is 14 residues long. The complete variable domain, with remaining parts taken from reference TRBV11-2 and TRBJ1-1, reads EAGVAQSPRYKIIEKRQSVAFWCNPISGHATLYWYQQILGQGPKLLIQFQNNGVVDDSQLPKDRFSAERLKGVDSTLKIQPAKLEDSAVYLCASSLAQVISEAFFGQGTRLTVV.

Concerning this clone: Distinct nucleotide sequences in the sample also encode this CDR3. V is TRBV28 and J is TRBJ2-5; D remains ambiguous. Germline-derived CDR1 and CDR2 are MDHEN and SYDVKM. The CDR3 spans 12 residues. Trimming stripped 3 bases from V and 2 bases from J, with 4 bases between. CDR3 residues: CASSFLQETQYF. CDR3 bases: TGTGCCAGCAGTTTTCTGCAAGAGACCCAGTACTTC.

This clone was found once. V and J are TRBV7-3 and TRBJ2-6; maybe TRBD2 (6 bases). This CDR3 spans 19 amino acids. The V end lost 3 bases, the J end lost 0 bases, and 18 bases lay between the germline ends. Per germline, CDR1 SGHTA and CDR2 FQGTGA. CDR3 DNA: TGTGCCAGCAGCTTTAGCGGTTCGGCGGTTTCCTCTGGGGCCAACGTCCTGACTTTC. It yields the protein CASSFSGSAVSSGANVLTF.

This chain connects TRBV18 to TRBJ2-2; 7 nucleotides agree with TRBD2. CDR1 is KGHSH, CDR2 LQKENI, per germline. This CDR3 spans 16 amino acids. J lost 6 bases, V lost 6 bases, and 13 bases had no gene match. The CDR3 coding sequence is TGTGCCAGCTCTCACGACAACCCGGCGGGAGCCGGGGAGCTGTTTTTT. This sequence encodes CASSHDNPAGAGELFF.

V and J are TRBV30 and TRBJ1-1; TRBD1 matches at 10 bases. The CDR3 has 14 amino acids. J gave up 0 bases and V 8 bases, and 6 bases lay outside the gene matches. Germline values: CDR1 GTSNPN, CDR2 SVGIG (reference sequence). DNA for the CDR3: TGTGCCCGCGACAGGGGGCTGATGAACACTGAAGCTTTCTTT. Its translation: CARDRGLMNTEAFF.